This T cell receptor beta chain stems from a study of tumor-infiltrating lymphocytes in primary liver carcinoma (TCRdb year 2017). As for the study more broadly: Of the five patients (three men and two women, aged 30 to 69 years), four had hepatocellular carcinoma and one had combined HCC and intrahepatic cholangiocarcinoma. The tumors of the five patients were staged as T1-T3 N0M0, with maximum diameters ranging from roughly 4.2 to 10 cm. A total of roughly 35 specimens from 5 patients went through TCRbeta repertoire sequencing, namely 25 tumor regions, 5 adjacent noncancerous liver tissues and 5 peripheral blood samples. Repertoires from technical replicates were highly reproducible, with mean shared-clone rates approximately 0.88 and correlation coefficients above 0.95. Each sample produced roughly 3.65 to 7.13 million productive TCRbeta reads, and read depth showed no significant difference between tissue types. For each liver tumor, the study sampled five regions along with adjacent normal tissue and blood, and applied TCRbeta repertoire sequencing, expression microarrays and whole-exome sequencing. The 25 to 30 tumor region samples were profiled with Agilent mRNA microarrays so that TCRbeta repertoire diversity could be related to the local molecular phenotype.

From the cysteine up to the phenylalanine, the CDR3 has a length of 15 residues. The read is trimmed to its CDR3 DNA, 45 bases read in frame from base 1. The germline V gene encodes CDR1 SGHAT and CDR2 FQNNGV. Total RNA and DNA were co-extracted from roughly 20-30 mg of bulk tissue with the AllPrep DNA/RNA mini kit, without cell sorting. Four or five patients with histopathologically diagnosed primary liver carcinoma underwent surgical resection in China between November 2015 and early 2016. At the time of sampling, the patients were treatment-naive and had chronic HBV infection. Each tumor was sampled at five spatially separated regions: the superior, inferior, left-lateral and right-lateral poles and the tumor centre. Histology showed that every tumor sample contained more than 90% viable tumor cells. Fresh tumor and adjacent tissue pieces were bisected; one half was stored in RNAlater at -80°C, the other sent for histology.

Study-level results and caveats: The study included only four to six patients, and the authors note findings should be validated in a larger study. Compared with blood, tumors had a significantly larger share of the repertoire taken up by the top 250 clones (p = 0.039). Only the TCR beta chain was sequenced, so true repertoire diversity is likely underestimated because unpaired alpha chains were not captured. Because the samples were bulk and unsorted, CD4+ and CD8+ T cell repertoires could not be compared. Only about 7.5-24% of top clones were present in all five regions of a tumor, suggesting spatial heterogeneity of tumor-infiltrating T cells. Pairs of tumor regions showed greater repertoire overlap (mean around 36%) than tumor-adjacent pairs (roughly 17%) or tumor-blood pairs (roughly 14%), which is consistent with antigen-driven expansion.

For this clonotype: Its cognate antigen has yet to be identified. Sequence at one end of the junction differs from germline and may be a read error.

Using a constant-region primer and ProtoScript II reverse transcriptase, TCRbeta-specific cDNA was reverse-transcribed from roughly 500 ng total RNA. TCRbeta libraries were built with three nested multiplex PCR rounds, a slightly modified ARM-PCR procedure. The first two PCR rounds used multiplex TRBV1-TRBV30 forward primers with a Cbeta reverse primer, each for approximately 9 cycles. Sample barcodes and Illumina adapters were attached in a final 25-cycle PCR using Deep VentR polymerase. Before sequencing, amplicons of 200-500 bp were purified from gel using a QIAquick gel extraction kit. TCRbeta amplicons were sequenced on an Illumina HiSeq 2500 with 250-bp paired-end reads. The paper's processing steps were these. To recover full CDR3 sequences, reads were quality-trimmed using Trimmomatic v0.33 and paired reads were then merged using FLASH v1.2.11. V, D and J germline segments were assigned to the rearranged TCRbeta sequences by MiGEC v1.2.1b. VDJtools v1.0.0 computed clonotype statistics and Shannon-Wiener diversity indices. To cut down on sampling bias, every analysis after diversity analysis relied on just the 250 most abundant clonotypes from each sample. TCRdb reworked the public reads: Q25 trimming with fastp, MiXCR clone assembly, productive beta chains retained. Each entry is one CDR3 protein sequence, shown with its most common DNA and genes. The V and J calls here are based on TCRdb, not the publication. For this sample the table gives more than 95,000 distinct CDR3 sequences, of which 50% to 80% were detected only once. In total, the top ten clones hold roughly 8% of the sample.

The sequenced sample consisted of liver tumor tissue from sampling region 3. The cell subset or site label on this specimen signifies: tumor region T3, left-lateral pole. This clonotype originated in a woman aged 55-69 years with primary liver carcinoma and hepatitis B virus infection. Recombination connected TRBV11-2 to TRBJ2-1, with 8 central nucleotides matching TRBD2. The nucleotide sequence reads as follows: TGTGCTAGCATCTTGAGACTAGCGATGGGCAATGAGCAGTTCTTC. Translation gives CASILRLAMGNEQFF.